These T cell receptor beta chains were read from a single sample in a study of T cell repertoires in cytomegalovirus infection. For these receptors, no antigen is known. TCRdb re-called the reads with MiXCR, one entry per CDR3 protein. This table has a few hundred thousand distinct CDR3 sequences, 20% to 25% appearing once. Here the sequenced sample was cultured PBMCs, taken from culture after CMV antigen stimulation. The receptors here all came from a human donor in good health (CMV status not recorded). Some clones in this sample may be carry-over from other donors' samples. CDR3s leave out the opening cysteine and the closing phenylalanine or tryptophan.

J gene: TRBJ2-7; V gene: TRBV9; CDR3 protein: ASSVAAGSHEQY
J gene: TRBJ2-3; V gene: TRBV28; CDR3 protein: ASLTSGGADTQY
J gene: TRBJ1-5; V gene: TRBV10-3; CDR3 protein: AISDGGTGGNQPQH
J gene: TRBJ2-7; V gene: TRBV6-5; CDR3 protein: ASSRDISYEQY
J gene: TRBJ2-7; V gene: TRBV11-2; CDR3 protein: ASSTGTSGSIYEQY
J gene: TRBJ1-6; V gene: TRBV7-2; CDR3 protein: ASSLRGNSPLH
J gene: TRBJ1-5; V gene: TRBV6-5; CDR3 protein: ASSWDGDRNQPQH
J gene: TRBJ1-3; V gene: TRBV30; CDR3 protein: AWSVGRSSGNTIY
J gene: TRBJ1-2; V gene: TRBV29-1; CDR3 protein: SVATDYGYT
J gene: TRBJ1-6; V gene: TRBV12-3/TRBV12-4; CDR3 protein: ASSSFRGDSPLH
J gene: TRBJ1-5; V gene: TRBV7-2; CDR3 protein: ASSSQYSNQPQH
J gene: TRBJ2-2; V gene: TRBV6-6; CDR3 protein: ASSKPGTTFLNTGELF
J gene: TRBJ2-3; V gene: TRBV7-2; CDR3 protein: ASSSPIWRASTDTQY
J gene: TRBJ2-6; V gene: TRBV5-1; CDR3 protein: ASSLGLAGVAGANVLT
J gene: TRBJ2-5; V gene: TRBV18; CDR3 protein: ASSPRNAETQY
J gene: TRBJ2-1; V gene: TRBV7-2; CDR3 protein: ASSFRSPGEQF
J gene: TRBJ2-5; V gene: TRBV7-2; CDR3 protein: ASSLDRGREETQY
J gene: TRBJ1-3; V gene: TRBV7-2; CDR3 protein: ASSLQRNTIY
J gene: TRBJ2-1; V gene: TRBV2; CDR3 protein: ASSEGRLDRGYEQF
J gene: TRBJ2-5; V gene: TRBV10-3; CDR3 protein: AISEFLAGNQETQY